This entry lists 21 T cell receptor beta chains sequenced from one sample in a study of blood T cell repertoires in COVID-19. Clones were read by immunoSEQ multiplex PCR, and TCRdb kept only the in-frame ones, dropping some. The top ten clones hold approximately 11% of a sample with approximately 280,000 clones, roughly 85% of them seen once. Specimen: peripheral blood. The receptors were sampled from an older woman with acute or convalescent COVID-19.

This chain connects TRBV18 to TRBJ1-1, with D possibly being TRBD1 (5 bases). Germline CDR1 KGHSH, CDR2 LQKENI. The CDR3 covers 16 residues. The germline V and J ends were trimmed by 5 bases and 0 bases, with 16 bases remaining between them. This CDR3 reads CASSASGRSLNTEAFF. In DNA, the CDR3 is TGTGCCAGCTCAGCATCAGGGCGGAGTCTGAACACTGAAGCTTTCTTT.

This clone was detected a few times. This chain links TRBV2 with TRBJ1-2; possibly TRBD1 for D (5 bases). From germline, CDR1 is SNHLY and CDR2 FYNNEI. The V end was cut by 10 bases, the J end by 3 bases, with 15 bases between. The CDR3 extends over 13 amino acids. CDR3 nucleotide sequence: TGTGCCACATCGCCAGGGCTCGACTATGGCTACACCTTC. It yields the protein CATSPGLDYGYTF. Combining the CDR3 with reference TRBV2 and TRBJ1-2 gives the whole variable domain EPEVTQTPSHQVTQMGQEVILRCVPISNHLYFYWYRQILGQKVEFLVSFYNNEISEKSEIFDDQFSVERPDGSNFTLKIRSTKLEDSAMYFCATSPGLDYGYTFGSGTRLTVV.

CDR3 loop: CATSRDRGGYTF. The CDR3 bases are TGTGCCACCAGCAGAGACAGGGGTGGCTACACCTTC. V gene TRBV15 combines with J gene TRBJ1-2; the D gene is possibly TRBD1 (6 bases). This CDR3 has 12 amino acids. Trimming left V 0 bases short and J 7 bases short, with 6 bases between. The germline CDR1 and CDR2 sequences are LNHNV and YYDKDF (reference sequence). Filled out from reference TRBV15 and TRBJ1-2, the complete variable domain reads DAMVIQNPRYQVTQFGKPVTLSCSQTLNHNVMYWYQQKSSQAPKLLFHYYDKDFNNEADTPDNFQSRRPNTSFCFLDIRSPGLGDTAMYLCATSRDRGGYTFGSGTRLTVV.

This clone was seen a handful of times. The chain combines TRBV1 with TRBJ2-5; the tabulated D call, TRBD2, remains unverified against the DNA. TRBV1 is tagged as a pseudogene. There are 15 residues in the CDR3. This chain's CDR3 is CTSSQERGEQETQYF. The CDR3 DNA reads TGCACCAGCAGCCAAGAGCGGGGGGAACAAGAGACCCAGTACTTC.

This clone came up once. The chain couples TRBV10-3 to TRBJ1-2, with 8 bases identical to TRBD1. The CDR3 length is 13 residues. Looked up from germline, CDR1 is ENHRY and CDR2 is SYGVKD. J lost 5 bases, V lost 10 bases, and 9 bases had no gene match. The CDR3 DNA reads TGTGCCACCGACAGGGGCGAAGGGTATGGCTACACCTTC. This codes for CATDRGEGYGYTF.

The V gene is TRBV5-4, the J gene TRBJ2-5, with 12 bases that match TRBD2. This CDR3 is 14 amino acids long. Germline trimming cut 4 bases from V and 5 bases from J; bases unmatched to any gene: 3. Germline V CDR1 and CDR2: SGHNT, YYREEE (reference sequence). The CDR3 bases are TGTGCCAGCAGCCTAGCGGGGGGGCTGGAGACCCAGTACTTC. Its protein product is CASSLAGGLETQYF.

The chain carries TRBV19 and TRBJ1-2; D ambiguous. V was clipped by 3 bases and J by 4 bases, with 21 bases between them. This CDR3 region has 17 residues. Germline loops: CDR1 LNHDA, CDR2 SQIVND (reference sequence). CDR3 sequence (DNA): TGTGCCAGTAGTATTGGAGACACGCTAGGGAGTGTCTATGGCTACACCTTC. Translation gives CASSIGDTLGSVYGYTF.

The chain is built from TRBV2 and TRBJ2-5, with a tentative D call TRBD2 (5 bases). Trimming removed 8 bases at V and 2 bases at J, with 18 bases between. CDR1 is SNHLY and CDR2 is FYNNEI in the germline V gene. The CDR3 runs 15 residues. The CDR3 DNA follows: TGTGCCAGCCTGGAAGGTGAGGGCCCACAAGAGACCCAGTACTTC. The encoded protein is CASLEGEGPQETQYF.

This chain connects TRBV27 to TRBJ1-4; D possibly corresponds to TRBD1 (5 bases). Trimming removed 2 bases at V and 8 bases at J, with 9 bases between. This CDR3 has 13 residues. The V gene's germline CDR1 is MNHEY and CDR2 SMNVEV (reference sequence). CDR3 residues: CASSLRAGEKLFF. The CDR3 region has the DNA TGTGCCAGCAGTTTAAGGGCAGGGGAAAAACTGTTTTTT.

This clone was detected a few times. The chain joins TRBV12-5 to TRBJ2-5; no reliable D call. The V and J ends lost 1 base and 5 bases respectively, with 2 bases between them. The CDR3 contains 11 residues. Per germline, CDR1 LGHNT and CDR2 FRNRAP. The chain's CDR3 is CASGLAETQYF. CDR3 nucleotide sequence: TGTGCTAGTGGTTTGGCGGAGACCCAGTACTTC. The full variable domain, rest sourced from reference TRBV12-5 and TRBJ2-5, is DARVTQTPRHKVTEMGQEVTMRCQPILGHNTVFWYRQTMMQGLELLAYFRNRAPLDDSGMPKDRFSAEMPDATLATLKIQPSEPRDSAVYFCASGLAETQYFGPGTRLLVL.

The V call is TRBV5-1, the J call TRBJ2-7, with D maybe TRBD1 (5 bases). V lost 0 bases and J 0 bases, leaving 7 bases between the germline ends. The CDR3 length is 14 residues. Germline V gene data show CDR1 as SGHRS and CDR2 as YFSETQ. This CDR3 reads CASSLGQGSYEQYF. The CDR3 DNA reads TGCGCCAGCAGCTTGGGGCAGGGCTCCTACGAGCAGTACTTC.

The chain carries TRBV5-1 and TRBJ1-4, with 7 bases that match TRBD1. From germline, CDR1 is SGHRS and CDR2 YFSETQ. The CDR3 consists of 14 residues. V lost 4 bases to trimming and J lost 6 bases; unmatched junction nucleotides: 6. The CDR3 DNA follows: TGCGCCAGCAGCGTCCGGGACAGTTATGAAAAACTGTTTTTT. It specifies CASSVRDSYEKLFF. Using reference TRBV5-1 and TRBJ1-4 for the parts outside the CDR3, the full variable domain is KAGVTQTPRYLIKTRGQQVTLSCSPISGHRSVSWYQQTPGQGLQFLFEYFSETQRNKGNFPGRFSGRQFSNSRSEMNVSTLELGDSALYLCASSVRDSYEKLFFGSGTQLSVL.

This sequence joins TRBV2 and TRBJ1-6; 7 bases match TRBD1. The CDR3 spans 14 residues. Germline CDR1 SNHLY, CDR2 FYNNEI. Germline trimming cut 8 bases from V and 4 bases from J; bases unmatched to any gene: 5. The CDR3 region has the DNA TGTGCCAGCGGACGGGACAGTTATAATTCACCCCTCCACTTT. The encoded protein is CASGRDSYNSPLHF.

V and J are TRBV3-1 (or the pseudogene TRBV3-2) and TRBJ2-7; 7 bases agree with TRBD1. The CDR3 covers 15 residues. Germline-derived CDR1 and CDR2 are LGHDT and YNNKEL (reference sequence). V was clipped by 1 base and J by 6 bases; unmatched bases: 9. CDR3 bases: TGTGCCAGCAGCCAAGGGACAGGAGTAACGGGCGAGCAGTACTTC. Translated: CASSQGTGVTGEQYF.

The gene calls are TRBV10-1 and TRBJ1-4; D call uncertain. The CDR3 is made up of 15 amino acids. Germline V gene sequence: CDR1 WNHNN, CDR2 SYGVQD (reference sequence). Trimming left V 2 bases short and J 8 bases short, with 15 bases between. The CDR3 here is CASSEQAPPGEKLFF. The CDR3 DNA follows: TGCGCCAGCAGTGAGCAGGCCCCTCCAGGCGAAAAACTGTTTTTT.

This chain uses TRBV28 with TRBJ2-7; 8 bases line up with TRBD2. The junction had 9 bases not matched to a gene; V was cut back by 6 bases and J by 5 bases. CDR3 length equals 14 residues. The germline gives CDR1 MDHEN, CDR2 SYDVKM. CDR3 nucleotides: TGTGCCAGCAGATCCGGGACTAGGGTTAACGAGCAGTACTTC. This sequence encodes CASRSGTRVNEQYF.

The chain carries TRBV6-5 and TRBJ2-7; D not resolved. Germline lookup yields CDR1 MNHEY and CDR2 SVGAGI. The CDR3 totals 12 residues. Between the trimmed V and J ends, which lost 6 bases and 6 bases, there was a span of 12 bases. In DNA, the CDR3 is TGTGCCAGCAGCTCCCCCGGTGGCGAGCAGTACTTC. Its translation: CASSSPGGEQYF.

V and J are TRBV21-1 and TRBJ1-4; the DNA was not used to check the table's D call, TRBD1. TRBV21-1 is termed a pseudogene. The CDR3 is 16 amino acids. CDR3 in DNA: TGTGCCAGCGTAGCAGCCAGGGGCAGGATGAATGAAAAACTGTTTTTT. Translated: CASVAARGRMNEKLFF.

This sequence joins TRBV9 and TRBJ1-2; D unresolved. Germline V gene data show CDR1 as SGDLS and CDR2 as YYNGEE. This CDR3 comprises 13 residues. Trimming removed 0 bases from V and 4 bases from J, with 7 bases in between. The CDR3 DNA is TGTGCCAGCAGCGTAGGAGACATCTATGGCTACACCTTC. Protein sequence: CASSVGDIYGYTF.

The chain combines TRBV7-8 with TRBJ1-2; D may be TRBD1 (5 bases). Germline values: CDR1 SGHVS, CDR2 FQNEAQ. The CDR3 contains 17 residues. V lost 3 bases to trimming and J lost 10 bases, with 27 bases between them. Written as DNA, the CDR3 is TGTGCCAGCAGCTTTCTTCTGGGGCCTAACTCAACCAACCTCTACACCTTC. It yields the protein CASSFLLGPNSTNLYTF.

This chain uses TRBV7-3 with TRBJ2-1, with 9 bases lining up with TRBD2. The CDR3 totals 14 residues. CDR1 SGHTA and CDR2 FQGTGA come from the germline V gene. With 4 bases clipped from V and 10 bases from J, the junction kept 8 bases outside the gene matches. The CDR3 protein is CASSYQATSGEQFF. The DNA of the CDR3 is TGTGCCAGCAGCTACCAAGCGACTAGCGGCGAGCAGTTCTTC.